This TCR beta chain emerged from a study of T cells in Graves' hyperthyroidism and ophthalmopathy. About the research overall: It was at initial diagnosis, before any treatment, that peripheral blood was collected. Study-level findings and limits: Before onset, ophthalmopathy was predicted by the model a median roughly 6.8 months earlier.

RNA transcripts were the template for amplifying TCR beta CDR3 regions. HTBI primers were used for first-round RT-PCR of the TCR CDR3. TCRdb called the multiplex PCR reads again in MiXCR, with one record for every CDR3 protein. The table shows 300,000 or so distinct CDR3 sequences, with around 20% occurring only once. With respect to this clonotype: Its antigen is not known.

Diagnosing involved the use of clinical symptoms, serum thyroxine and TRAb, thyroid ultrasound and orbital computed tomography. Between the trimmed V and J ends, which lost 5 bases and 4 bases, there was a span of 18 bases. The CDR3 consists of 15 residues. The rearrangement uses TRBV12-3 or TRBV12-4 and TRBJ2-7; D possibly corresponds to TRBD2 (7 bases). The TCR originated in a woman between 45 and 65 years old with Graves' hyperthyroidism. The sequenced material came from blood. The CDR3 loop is CASSPTGRARYEQYF. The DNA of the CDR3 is TGTGCCAGCAGTCCCACAGGGAGGGCGAGGTACGAGCAGTACTTC.